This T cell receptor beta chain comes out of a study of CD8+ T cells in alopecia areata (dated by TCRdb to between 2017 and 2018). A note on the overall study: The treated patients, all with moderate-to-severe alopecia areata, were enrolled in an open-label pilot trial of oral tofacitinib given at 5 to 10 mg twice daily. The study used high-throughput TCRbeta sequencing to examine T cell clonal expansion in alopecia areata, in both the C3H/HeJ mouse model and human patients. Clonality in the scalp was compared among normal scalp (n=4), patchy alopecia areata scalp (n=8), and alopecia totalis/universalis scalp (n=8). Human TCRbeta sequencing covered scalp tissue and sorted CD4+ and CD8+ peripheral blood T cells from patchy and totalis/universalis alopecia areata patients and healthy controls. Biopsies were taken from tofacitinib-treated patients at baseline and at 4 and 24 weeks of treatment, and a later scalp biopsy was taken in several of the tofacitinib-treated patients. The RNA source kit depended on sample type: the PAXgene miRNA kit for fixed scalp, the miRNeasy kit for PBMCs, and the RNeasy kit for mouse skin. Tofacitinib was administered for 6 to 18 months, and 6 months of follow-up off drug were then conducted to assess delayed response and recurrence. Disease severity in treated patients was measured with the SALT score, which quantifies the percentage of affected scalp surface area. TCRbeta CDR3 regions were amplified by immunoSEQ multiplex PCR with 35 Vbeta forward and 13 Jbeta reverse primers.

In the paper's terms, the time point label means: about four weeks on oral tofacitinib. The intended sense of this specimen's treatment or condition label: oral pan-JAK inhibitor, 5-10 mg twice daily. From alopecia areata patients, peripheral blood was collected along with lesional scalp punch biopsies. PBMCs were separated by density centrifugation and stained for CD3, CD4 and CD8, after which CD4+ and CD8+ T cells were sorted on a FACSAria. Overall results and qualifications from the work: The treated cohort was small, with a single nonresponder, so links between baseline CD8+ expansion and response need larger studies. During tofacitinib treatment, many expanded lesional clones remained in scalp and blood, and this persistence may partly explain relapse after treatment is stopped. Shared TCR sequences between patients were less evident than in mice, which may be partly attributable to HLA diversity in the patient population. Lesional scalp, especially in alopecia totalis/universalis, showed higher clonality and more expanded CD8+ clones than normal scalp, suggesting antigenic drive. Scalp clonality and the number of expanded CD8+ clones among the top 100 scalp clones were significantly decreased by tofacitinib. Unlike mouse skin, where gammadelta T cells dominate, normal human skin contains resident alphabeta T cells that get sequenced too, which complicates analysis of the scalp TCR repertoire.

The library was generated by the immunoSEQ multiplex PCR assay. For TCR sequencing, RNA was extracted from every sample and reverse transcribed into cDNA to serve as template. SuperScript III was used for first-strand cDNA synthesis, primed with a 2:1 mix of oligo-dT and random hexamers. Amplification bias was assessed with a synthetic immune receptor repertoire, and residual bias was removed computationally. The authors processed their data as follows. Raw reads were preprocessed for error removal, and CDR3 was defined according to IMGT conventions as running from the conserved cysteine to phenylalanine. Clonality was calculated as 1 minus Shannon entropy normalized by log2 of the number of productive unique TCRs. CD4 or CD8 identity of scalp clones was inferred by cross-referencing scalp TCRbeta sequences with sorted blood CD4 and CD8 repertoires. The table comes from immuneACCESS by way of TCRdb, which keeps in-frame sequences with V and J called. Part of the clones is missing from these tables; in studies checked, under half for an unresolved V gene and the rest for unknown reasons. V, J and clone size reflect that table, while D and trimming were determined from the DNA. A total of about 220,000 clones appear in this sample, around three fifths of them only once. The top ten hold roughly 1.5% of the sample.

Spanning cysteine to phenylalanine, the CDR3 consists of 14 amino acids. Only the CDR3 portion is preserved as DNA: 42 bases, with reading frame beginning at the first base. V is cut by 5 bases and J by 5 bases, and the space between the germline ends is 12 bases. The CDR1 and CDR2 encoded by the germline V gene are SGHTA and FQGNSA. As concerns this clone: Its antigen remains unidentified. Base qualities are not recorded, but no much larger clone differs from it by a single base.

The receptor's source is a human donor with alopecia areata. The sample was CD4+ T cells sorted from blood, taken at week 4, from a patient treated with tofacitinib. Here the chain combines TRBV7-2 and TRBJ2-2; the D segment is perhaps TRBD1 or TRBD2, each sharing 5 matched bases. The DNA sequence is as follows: TGTGCCAGCAGCGAAGCTTGGGGGACCGGGGAGCTGTTTTTT. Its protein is CASSEAWGTGELFF. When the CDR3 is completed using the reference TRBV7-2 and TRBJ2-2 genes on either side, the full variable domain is GAGVSQSPSNKVTEKGKDVELRCDPISGHTALYWYRQSLGQGLEFLIYFQGNSAPDKSGLPSDRFSAERTGGSVSTLTIQRTQQEDSAVYLCASSEAWGTGELFFGEGSRLTVL.